Listed here are 9 T cell receptor beta chains from one sample, sequenced in a study of T cells expressing NK-cell markers. TCRdb re-called the 5' RACE reads and gives one entry per CDR3 protein, without DNA. Seen in this sample are more than 400,000 distinct CDR3 sequences; the ten most common clones hold 6% to 9.5%. Sequencing input: blood T cells: a sorted CD56 or NKG2C T cell subset, CD4+ or CD8+ T cells, or bulk PBMC T cells (not recorded which). Source of these receptors: a woman between 18 and 70 years old in good health.

V gene TRBV20-1 combines with J gene TRBJ2-1; there is no DNA to check the TCRdb D call of TRBD2. CDR3 length: 16 amino acids. From germline, CDR1 is DFQATT and CDR2 SNEGSKA (reference sequence). Here the CDR3 reads CSAPGLAGISYNEQFF.

The CDR3 sequence: CASSRLPGSGGPHNEQFF. This chain uses TRBV5-4 with TRBJ2-1; the TCRdb call, TRBD2, lacks DNA for checking. Germline-derived CDR1 and CDR2 are SGHNT and YYREEE (reference sequence). The CDR3 extends over 18 amino acids.

This rearrangement joins TRBV4-2 to TRBJ2-2; the D call from TCRdb, TRBD1, cannot be confirmed without DNA. The germline V gene encodes CDR1 LGHNA and CDR2 YNFKEQ. The CDR3 is 16 amino acids. The CDR3 sequence: CASSQNRGRDTGELFF.

This chain links TRBV20-1 with TRBJ2-7; TCRdb names TRBD1, which stays unverified in the absence of DNA. There are 15 residues in the CDR3. Germline CDR1 DFQATT, CDR2 SNEGSKA (reference sequence). This chain's CDR3 is CSARAVPQPSYEQYF.

The V call is TRBV27, the J call TRBJ2-3; TCRdb designates TRBD1, a call that cannot be tested without DNA. Germline V CDR1 and CDR2: MNHEY, SMNVEV (reference sequence). The length of the CDR3 is 14 residues. CDR3 residues: CASSWTRSTDTQYF.

The chain is built from TRBV7-2 and TRBJ1-4; TCRdb lists TRBD1, though no DNA is available to test this call. The germline gives CDR1 SGHTA, CDR2 FQGNSA. This CDR3 is 14 amino acids long. The CDR3 spells CASSPTGGSEKLFF.

The chain uses TRBV15 and TRBJ1-1. The CDR3 runs to 16 residues. Germline V gene lookup returns CDR1 LNHNV and CDR2 YYDKDF (reference sequence). CDR3 amino acids: CATSRGTDGLNTEAFF.

This chain uses TRBV7-9 with TRBJ2-2; as DNA is missing, the TRBD2 call by TCRdb cannot be tested. Germline V gene lookup returns CDR1 SEHNR and CDR2 FQNEAQ (reference sequence). This CDR3 region has 14 residues. The chain's CDR3 is CASSAGANTGELFF.

The V gene is TRBV4-3, the J gene TRBJ2-5; the D gene TCRdb calls, TRBD2, cannot be checked with no DNA. CDR1 is LGHNA and CDR2 is YSLEER in the germline V gene. The CDR3 contains 15 residues. CDR3 sequence: CASSQDTSRGETQYF.